The 15 T cell receptor beta chains presented below share a single source sample, sequenced in a study of control samples from healthy donors and cancer patients. Assay: immunoSEQ multiplex PCR; the TCRdb copy retains only in-frame clones and omits some. Here the sample spans under 200,000 clones, just under 95% being singletons. The sequenced material came from blood. The receptors shown here come from a woman aged 55-75 years in good health.

The chain joins TRBV7-3 to TRBJ2-1; D ambiguous. Looked up from germline, CDR1 is SGHTA and CDR2 is FQGTGA. This CDR3 is built from 14 residues. Trimming took 2 bases from V and 6 from J, leaving 11 bases between them. The CDR3 DNA is TGTGCCAGCAGCTTATTCGCTGGATCCAATGAGCAGTTCTTC. The encoded protein is CASSLFAGSNEQFF.

This clone was counted a single time. This sequence joins TRBV3-1 (or the pseudogene TRBV3-2) and TRBJ1-2; a possible D gene is TRBD1 (6 bases). The CDR3 is 13 residues long. Looked up from germline, CDR1 is LGHDT and CDR2 is YNNKEL (reference sequence). V shed 4 bases and J shed 6 bases, with 12 bases lying between them. CDR3 in amino acids: CASSLNQGNGYTF. As DNA, the CDR3 is TGTGCCAGCAGCCTGAATCAGGGGAATGGCTACACCTTC.

This chain joins TRBV6-5 and TRBJ2-7, with 9 bases matching TRBD2. V dropped 6 bases and J dropped 7; count of bases not matched to a gene: 13. The CDR3 is 15 amino acids. Germline-derived CDR1 and CDR2 are MNHEY and SVGAGI. The CDR3 nucleotides read TGTGCCAGCAGAACCACCGGGACTAGCCTTCTGGAGCAGTACTTC. Translated: CASRTTGTSLLEQYF.

In nucleotides, the CDR3 is TGTGCCAGCTCACCCTCGGGACAGAGTTTTAGCACAGATACGCAGTATTTT. Amino acids: CASSPSGQSFSTDTQYF. The V call is TRBV18, the J call TRBJ2-3; 7 positions agree with TRBD1. Germline V gene data show CDR1 as KGHSH and CDR2 as LQKENI. V was clipped by 3 bases and J by 0 bases; unmatched bases: 9. The CDR3 is made up of 17 amino acids.

This sequence joins TRBV5-3 and TRBJ1-1; D is possibly TRBD1 (5 bases). TRBV5-3 is filed as an ORF, its function uncertain. This CDR3 has 18 residues. Trimming removed 3 bases from V and 0 bases from J, with 21 bases in between. CDR3 amino acids: CARSCVPREGNMNTEAFF. DNA of the CDR3: TGTGCCAGAAGCTGCGTACCCAGGGAGGGTAACATGAACACTGAAGCTTTCTTT.

This clone has only one observation. The V gene is TRBV19, the J gene TRBJ2-7, with D possibly matching TRBD2 (6 bases). V was shortened by 6 bases and J by 7 bases, with 22 bases between the two germline ends. This CDR3 spans 15 amino acids. CDR1 LNHDA and CDR2 SQIVND come from the germline V gene (reference sequence). The CDR3 nucleotides read TGTGCCAGTAGCCTAACGGGGGTGGGAGTACGAGAGCAGTACTTC. The encoded protein is CASSLTGVGVREQYF. The complete variable domain, with remaining parts taken from reference TRBV19 and TRBJ2-7, reads DGGITQSPKYLFRKEGQNVTLSCEQNLNHDAMYWYRQDPGQGLRLIYYSQIVNDFQKGDIAEGYSVSREKKESFPLTVTSAQKNPTAFYLCASSLTGVGVREQYFGPGTRLTVT.

The chain carries TRBV12-5 and TRBJ2-2; D gene unclear. CDR1 is LGHNT, CDR2 FRNRAP, per germline. The CDR3 runs 13 residues. V lost 5 bases and J lost 4, with 8 bases in between. CDR3 in DNA: TGTGCTAGTGGTATTACGACCACCGGGGAGCTGTTTTTT. Translation gives CASGITTTGELFF.

This sequence joins TRBV7-9 and TRBJ2-2; 8 bases map to TRBD1. After removal of 5 bases from V and 4 bases from J, the junction contained 9 bases not matched to a gene. Per the germline V gene, CDR1 is SEHNR and CDR2 is FQNEAQ (reference sequence). The CDR3 spans 16 residues. CDR3 nucleotide sequence: TGTGCCAGCAGCCCGCCGAAGACAGGGGTCACCGGGGAGCTGTTTTTT. It is translated as CASSPPKTGVTGELFF.

This clone was counted a single time. This specimen includes other DNA sequences encoding the same CDR3. The chain combines TRBV12-3 or TRBV12-4 with TRBJ1-4; D not resolved. V lost 6 bases to trimming and J lost 8 bases, with 7 bases between them. This CDR3 comprises 11 residues. Here the CDR3 reads CASSLREKLFF. CDR3 DNA sequence: TGTGCCAGCAGCCTCAGGGAAAAACTGTTTTTT.

V usage is TRBV24-1 and J usage is TRBJ1-2; D remains unclear. Germline V gene sequence: CDR1 KGHDR, CDR2 SFDVKD. This CDR3 has 12 amino acids. V lost 3 bases, J lost 10 bases, and 11 bases lay in between. The CDR3 DNA follows: TGTGCCACCAGTGATCATGGACGGGACTACACCTTC. Translating gives CATSDHGRDYTF.

A remark on this clone: The identical CDR3 is also encoded by other nucleotide sequences in the sample. The chain employs TRBV20-1 and TRBJ1-1; 7 nucleotides align to TRBD1. With 6 bases clipped from V and 7 bases from J, the junction kept 5 bases outside the gene matches. Looked up from germline, CDR1 is DFQATT and CDR2 is SNEGSKA (reference sequence). The CDR3 is 11 residues long. The CDR3: CSAHGQVEAFF. As DNA, the CDR3 is TGCAGTGCCCATGGACAGGTTGAAGCTTTCTTT.

The rearrangement uses TRBV7-3 and TRBJ2-3; the D gene could be TRBD1 or TRBD2 (5 bases each). The CDR3 sequence is 16 residues long. Between the trimmed V and J ends, which lost 2 bases and 2 bases, there was a span of 14 bases. Germline V lookup: CDR1 SGHTA, CDR2 FQGTGA. The CDR3 loop reads CASSLGTVGYTDTQYF. CDR3 DNA sequence: TGTGCCAGCAGCTTAGGGACCGTCGGATACACAGATACGCAGTATTTT.

J is TRBJ2-1 and V is TRBV6-1; the D is unclear. The CDR3 loop spans 16 amino acids. Germline V CDR1 and CDR2: MNHNS, SASEGT. V was pared by 2 bases and J by 0 bases, with 11 bases between. The CDR3 region has the DNA TGTGCCAGCAGTGAATTTACCTCGAGCTCCTACAATGAGCAGTTCTTC. The encoded protein is CASSEFTSSSYNEQFF.

V gene TRBV28 combines with J gene TRBJ1-2; tentatively, D is TRBD1 (5 bases). The CDR3 length is 14 residues. V was pared by 7 bases and J by 4 bases, with 16 bases between. Germline V lookup: CDR1 MDHEN, CDR2 SYDVKM. This CDR3 reads CASNAGDASYGYTF. For the CDR3, the DNA is TGTGCCAGCAACGCGGGGGACGCCAGCTATGGCTACACCTTC.

The chain links TRBV2 to TRBJ1-6; D is uncertain. The CDR3 extends over 15 amino acids. Trimming shortened V by 2 bases and J by 8 bases, and 13 bases separated the two germline ends. Germline lookup yields CDR1 SNHLY and CDR2 FYNNEI. This CDR3 is CASSELWPDYSPLHF. DNA for the CDR3: TGTGCCAGCAGTGAATTATGGCCAGATTATTCACCCCTCCACTTT.